This TCR beta chain was documented in a study of blood T cell repertoires in COVID-19. Study-level background: Samples came from the United States, Italy and Spain, spanning acute and convalescent COVID-19. T cells, B-cell-depleted T cells, or PBMCs provided the cDNA or gDNA that served as material.

Study processing details: Amplified reference gene primers provided the basis for estimating nucleated cell counts. Assay: immunoSEQ multiplex PCR; the TCRdb copy retains only in-frame clones and omits some. V, J and clone size reflect that table, while D and trimming were determined from the DNA. The table includes about 250,000 clones, approximately 85% detected once. The CDR3 covers 13 residues. In germline, CDR1 is SGHTA, CDR2 FQGNSA. The V and J ends lost 6 bases and 7 bases, in that order; junction bases with no gene match: 4. J is TRBJ2-4 and V is TRBV7-2; the match to TRBD2 covers 9 bases. The sequence was obtained from a woman under 40 with acute or convalescent COVID-19. The sequencing sample was made of peripheral blood. The CDR3 DNA reads as TGTGCCAGCAGTCCCAGCGGGAGGAACATTCAGTACTTC. This sequence encodes CASSPSGRNIQYF. The full variable domain, with the rest looked up from reference TRBV7-2 and TRBJ2-4, is GAGVSQSPSNKVTEKGKDVELRCDPISGHTALYWYRQSLGQGLEFLIYFQGNSAPDKSGLPSDRFSAERTGGSVSTLTIQRTQQEDSAVYLCASSPSGRNIQYFGAGTRLSVL.